The following is a TCR beta chain sequence with its context. Original handling: Reference gene primers were amplified, and this amplification served to estimate nucleated cell counts. TCRdb's table, derived via immunoSEQ multiplex PCR, lists solely in-frame clones and lacks some. V, J and clone size were drawn from that table, and D and trimming were deduced from the DNA. The sample has roughly 80,000 clones, about 86% seen once. The germline V and J ends were trimmed by 4 bases and 0 bases, with 7 bases remaining between them. The CDR3 length is 14 residues. The germline gives CDR1 MNHEY, CDR2 SVGEGT. The source of the sample is a study of blood T cell repertoires in COVID-19. At the level of the study: Some COVID-19 samples were acute and others convalescent; all came from the United States, Italy and Spain. PBMCs, B-cell-depleted T cells, or T cells were the source of the cDNA or gDNA that made up the material.

J is TRBJ1-5 and V is TRBV6-2 or TRBV6-3; D gene ambiguous. The sequence came from a woman aged 55-70 years with acute or convalescent COVID-19. The specimen sequenced was peripheral blood. The CDR3 spells CASSSRTSNQPQHF. The DNA for the CDR3 is TGTGCCAGCAGTTCCAGAACTAGCAATCAGCCCCAGCATTTT.